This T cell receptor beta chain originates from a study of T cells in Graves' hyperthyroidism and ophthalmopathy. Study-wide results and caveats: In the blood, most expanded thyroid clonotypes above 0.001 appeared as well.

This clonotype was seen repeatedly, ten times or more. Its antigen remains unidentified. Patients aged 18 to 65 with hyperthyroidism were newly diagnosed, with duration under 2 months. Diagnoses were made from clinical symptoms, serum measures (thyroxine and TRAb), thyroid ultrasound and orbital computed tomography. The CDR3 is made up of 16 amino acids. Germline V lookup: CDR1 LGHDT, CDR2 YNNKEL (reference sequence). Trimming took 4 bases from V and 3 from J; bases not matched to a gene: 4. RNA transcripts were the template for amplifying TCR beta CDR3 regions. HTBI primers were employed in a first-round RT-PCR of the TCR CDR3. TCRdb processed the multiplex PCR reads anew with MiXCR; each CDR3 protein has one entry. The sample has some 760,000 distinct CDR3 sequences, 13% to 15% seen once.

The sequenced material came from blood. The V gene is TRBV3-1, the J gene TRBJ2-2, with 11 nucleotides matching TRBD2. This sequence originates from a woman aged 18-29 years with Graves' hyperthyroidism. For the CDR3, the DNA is TGTGCCAGCAGCCTGCTGGGACTAGCGGACACCGGGGAGCTGTTTTTT. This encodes CASSLLGLADTGELFF.